The entry below gives a single TCR beta chain sequence along with its context. Germline CDR1 MGHRA, CDR2 YSYEKL. There are 15 residues in the CDR3. The V gene end was trimmed by 4 bases and the J gene end by 5 bases; junction bases not matched to a gene: 5. The sample is drawn from a study of blood T cell repertoires in COVID-19. Study summary: The analysed material was cDNA or gDNA that came from T cells, B-cell-depleted T cells, or PBMCs.

Original processing notes: By means of reference gene primer amplification, nucleated cell counts were estimated. Clones were read by immunoSEQ multiplex PCR, and TCRdb kept only the in-frame ones, dropping some. From that table come the V and J calls and clone size; the DNA was used to work out D and trimming. This table holds around 230,000 clones, roughly 80% found once. This chain links TRBV4-1 with TRBJ1-4, with 9 nucleotides matching TRBD1. The TCR originated in an elderly woman with acute or convalescent COVID-19. Sequencing was performed on peripheral blood. The CDR3, as DNA: TGCGCCAGCAGCCTTGCCGGGACAGGGAATGAAAAACTGTTTTTT. It is translated as CASSLAGTGNEKLFF.